This record covers a single T cell receptor (beta chain). There are a few counts of this clone. Its target antigen remains unknown. No much larger clone exists at a distance of one base, and base qualities are not known. TCRbeta CDR3 regions were amplified from genomic DNA using the immunoSEQ Assay, a bias-controlled multiplex PCR. The published analysis was carried out like this. The number of nucleated cells in each sample was estimated from the amplification of reference gene primers within the assay. To quantify the absolute abundance of each unique TCRbeta CDR3 rearrangement, sequence reads were collapsed and filtered. For each sample, productive Simpson clonality was calculated by taking the square root of Simpson's diversity index across productive rearrangements. As stored in TCRdb, this immuneACCESS dataset retains in-frame rearrangements with V and J assigned. A fraction of the clones does not appear; measured against another copy, unresolved V genes explain less than half of the discrepancy, and the remainder lacks a known reason. The DNA was the basis for D and trimming; V, J and clone size are from that table. This sample gives 150,000 to 200,000 clones in total; approximately 86% of them show up just once. The ten largest account for roughly 7.3% of the sample.

This record belongs to a study of blood T cell repertoires in COVID-19 (dated by TCRdb to about 2020). As for the study more broadly: Samples from collaborators originated in the United States, Italy and Spain and spanned both the acute and convalescent phases of COVID-19. The repertoires were released in a freely available public database meant as a resource for research on the immune response to SARS-CoV-2. Subjects who had been exposed to COVID-19, were actively infected with it, or had recovered from it provided the deeply sampled blood TCRbeta repertoires that made up the dataset. The material from the prospective study consisted of cDNA or gDNA derived from T cells, B-cell-depleted T cells, or PBMCs. The samples were drawn from the first 160 participants of the ongoing ImmuneRACE study and from 950 to 1,500 subjects provided by 6 global collaborators. Where HLA class I and class II types were available, the types were taken from metadata supplied by the sample provider, not from assay-based typing. The sample metadata nearly always contained a de-identified subject ID, COVID-19 status, age in years and sex.

The collaborating institutions used their own protocols to collect whole blood in K2EDTA tubes. For TCRbeta analysis, collaborators shipped samples in one of three forms: frozen whole blood, isolated PBMCs, or DNA extracted from either of those sample types. Based on the germline V gene, the CDR1 and CDR2 sequences are LGHNA and YSLEER. The CDR3 runs 17 residues from the cysteine to the phenylalanine. Just CDR3 DNA is preserved here, 51 bases in frame from base 1. V loses 4 bases at its end and J loses 5 bases; junction bases beyond the gene matches: 14. Broad study findings and their caveats: The quantity of clinical and demographic metadata differed by source and by participant and was supplied without curation.

The chain links TRBV4-3 with TRBJ2-1; 7 central nucleotides agree with TRBD1. The sequence was obtained from a woman of 80 years or more in a cohort sampled during active or convalescent COVID-19. Material: peripheral blood. The sequenced DNA: TGCGCCAGCAGCCCAAGGGGAACAGGGGAGTGGAACAATGAGCAGTTCTTC. Translated, it reads CASSPRGTGEWNNEQFF.